The 32 T cell receptor beta chains below were found in one sample sequenced in a study of TIL therapy for anti-PD-1-resistant metastatic lung cancer (dated by TCRdb to the early 2020s). TCR beta CDR3 regions were amplified from genomic DNA with the immunoSEQ v3 hsTCRB kit using bias-controlled multiplex PCR. This immuneACCESS table, as held by TCRdb, lists in-frame sequences with V and J called but not all clones. Of the missing ones, under half trace to an unresolved V gene in checked studies; the others have no known cause. The sample includes tens of thousands of clones, with roughly 85% observed a single time. Of the sample, about 15% is held by the ten largest clones. The time point label on this specimen signifies: pre-treatment sample, taken before nivolumab and TIL therapy. The starting material was blood, obtained at baseline. Receptors originate from a man in his 70s with non-small cell lung cancer.

The chain uses TRBV5-6 and TRBJ2-7; no clear D. The CDR3 consists of 13 residues. Germline CDR1 reads SGHDT; CDR2 reads YYEEEE. Trimming removed 3 bases from V and 0 bases from J, with 7 bases in between. CDR3 residues: CASSSDVSYEQYF. CDR3 coding DNA: TGTGCCAGCAGCTCGGACGTCTCCTACGAGCAGTACTTC. Supplemented by reference TRBV5-6 and TRBJ2-7, the full variable domain reads DAGVTQSPTHLIKTRGQQVTLRCSPKSGHDTVSWYQQALGQGPQFIFQYYEEEERQRGNFPDRFSGHQFPNYSSELNVNALLLGDSALYLCASSSDVSYEQYFGPGTRLTVT.

This rearrangement joins TRBV7-9 to TRBJ1-1, with D maybe TRBD1 (6 bases). Looked up from germline, CDR1 is SEHNR and CDR2 is FQNEAQ (reference sequence). Trimming pared 2 bases from V and 1 base from J, leaving 11 bases between. The CDR3 loop spans 15 amino acids. The chain's CDR3 is CASSLRAGANTEAFF. The CDR3 DNA follows: TGTGCCAGCAGCTTAAGGGCAGGGGCGAACACTGAAGCTTTCTTT. The full variable domain, in which reference TRBV7-9 and TRBJ1-1 provide the parts outside the CDR3, is DTGVSQNPRHKITKRGQNVTFRCDPISEHNRLYWYRQTLGQGPEFLTYFQNEAQLEKSRLLSDRFSAERPKGSFSTLEIQRTEQGDSAMYLCASSLRAGANTEAFFGQGTRLTVV.

The V gene is TRBV6-5, the J gene TRBJ1-2; D is unclear. The germline V and J ends were trimmed by 2 bases and 4 bases, with 8 bases remaining between them. The germline CDR1 and CDR2 sequences are MNHEY and SVGAGI. This CDR3 region has 13 residues. The CDR3 DNA reads as TGTGCCAGCAGTTACAGGGAACTCTATGGCTACACCTTC. This codes for CASSYRELYGYTF.

The chain links TRBV28 to TRBJ1-4, with TRBD1 identical over 11 bases. The germline V gene has CDR1 MDHEN and CDR2 SYDVKM. Trimming cost V 3 bases and J 7 bases; bases outside gene matches: 4. The CDR3 length is 15 residues. The CDR3, as DNA: TGTGCCAGCAGTTTCCAAGGACAGGGGGCTGAAAAACTGTTTTTT. It codes for CASSFQGQGAEKLFF.

As regards this clone: At one boundary the junction diverges from the germline segment, which might be a read error. The rearrangement links TRBV18 to TRBJ1-1; D is uncertain. CDR3 length equals 13 residues. From germline, CDR1 is KGHSH and CDR2 LQKENI. The CDR3 protein is CASSPPSNTEAFF. As DNA, the CDR3 is TGTGCCAGCTCCCCACCCTCGAACACTGAAGCTTTCTTT.

This chain links TRBV27 with TRBJ2-2, with TRBD1 matching over 9 bases. Germline values: CDR1 MNHEY, CDR2 SMNVEV (reference sequence). CDR3 length equals 16 residues. The V gene end was trimmed by 7 bases and the J gene end by 2 bases; junction bases not matched to a gene: 8. CDR3 residues: CASKRQGQGNTGELFF. The CDR3 region has the DNA TGTGCCAGCAAGAGACAGGGACAGGGAAACACCGGGGAGCTGTTTTTT.

The chain couples TRBV5-1 to TRBJ1-3; tentatively, D is TRBD1 (5 bases). V lost 5 bases and J lost 0, with 9 bases in between. Germline V gene sequence: CDR1 SGHRS, CDR2 YFSETQ. The CDR3 has 14 residues. CDR3 amino acids: CASSLTASGNTIYF. For the CDR3, the DNA is TGCGCCAGCAGTCTGACAGCCTCTGGAAACACCATATATTTT.

In this sample, this clone turned up once. The chain is built from TRBV7-9 and TRBJ2-2, with D unresolved. The CDR3 runs to 10 residues. Germline assignment: CDR1 SEHNR and CDR2 FQNEAQ (reference sequence). V was clipped by 4 bases and J by 7 bases, with 1 base between them. The chain's CDR3 is CASSYGELFF. The CDR3 bases are TGTGCCAGCAGCTACGGGGAGCTGTTTTTT.

This clone has only one observation. CDR3 in amino acids: CASSSRGFEQYF. In nucleotides, the CDR3 is TGTGCCAGCAGTTCTAGGGGTTTCGAGCAGTACTTC. The chain links TRBV6-5 to TRBJ2-7; D might be TRBD1 (5 bases). Trimming pared 4 bases from V and 6 bases from J, leaving 10 bases between. Germline V gene data show CDR1 as MNHEY and CDR2 as SVGAGI. The CDR3 has 12 amino acids.

The J gene is TRBJ2-7, the V gene TRBV6-1, with D tentatively TRBD1 or TRBD2 (7 bases each). Germline V gene sequence: CDR1 MNHNS, CDR2 SASEGT. This CDR3 spans 15 amino acids. Trimming stripped 5 bases from V and 1 base from J, with 15 bases between. The CDR3 spells CASSPRGDSSYEQYF. As DNA, the CDR3 is TGTGCCAGCAGTCCACGGGGGGACAGTTCCTACGAGCAGTACTTC.

CDR3 DNA: TGTGCCAGCAGCTTAGCGGCCAGCCATGAGCAGTTCTTC. This encodes CASSLAASHEQFF. J is TRBJ2-1 and V is TRBV7-2; D not resolved. V was pared by 0 bases and J by 8 bases, with 8 bases between. The germline V gene has CDR1 SGHTA and CDR2 FQGNSA. This CDR3 region has 13 residues. Using reference TRBV7-2 and TRBJ2-1 for the parts outside the CDR3, the full variable domain is GAGVSQSPSNKVTEKGKDVELRCDPISGHTALYWYRQSLGQGLEFLIYFQGNSAPDKSGLPSDRFSAERTGGSVSTLTIQRTQQEDSAVYLCASSLAASHEQFFGPGTRLTVL.

J is TRBJ2-5 and V is TRBV7-9; D is unresolved. V shed 3 bases and J shed 3 bases, with 11 bases lying between them. Germline CDR1 reads SEHNR; CDR2 reads FQNEAQ (reference sequence). The CDR3 loop spans 14 amino acids. The DNA of the CDR3 is TGTGCCAGCAGCTTCATCGGGCCTGAAGAGACCCAGTACTTC. It is translated as CASSFIGPEETQYF.

This CDR3 is CASSSRTGGGEQYF. For the CDR3, the DNA is TGTGCCAGCAGTTCTCGGACAGGGGGCGGCGAGCAGTACTTC. This sequence joins TRBV6-5 and TRBJ2-7; 11 bases map to TRBD1. V shed 4 bases and J 6 bases; nucleotides not matched to a gene: 5. Germline lookup yields CDR1 MNHEY and CDR2 SVGAGI. The CDR3 totals 14 residues.

This chain uses TRBV7-9 with TRBJ2-1; D is possibly TRBD1 or TRBD2 (5 bases each). CDR1 is SEHNR and CDR2 is FQNEAQ in the germline V gene (reference sequence). This CDR3 region has 14 residues. With 5 bases removed from V and 0 bases from J, the gap between germline ends came to 8 bases. DNA of the CDR3: TGTGCCAGCAGCGGGACCGTCTCCTACAATGAGCAGTTCTTC. It specifies CASSGTVSYNEQFF.

The chain combines TRBV9 with TRBJ2-1; 7 nucleotides match TRBD2. Germline lookup yields CDR1 SGDLS and CDR2 YYNGEE. J lost 2 bases, V lost 4 bases, and 6 bases had no gene match. The CDR3 is 15 residues long. The CDR3 DNA is TGTGCCAGCAGCTTGCTAGCGGAAACCTACAATGAGCAGTTCTTC. Encoded protein: CASSLLAETYNEQFF.

The gene calls are TRBV11-2 and TRBJ1-4, with D uncertain. Germline-derived CDR1 and CDR2 are SGHAT and FQNNGV. Trimming shortened V by 3 bases and J by 0 bases, and 8 bases separated the two germline ends. This CDR3 is 15 amino acids long. This CDR3 reads CASSLDLTTNEKLFF. The CDR3 DNA follows: TGTGCCAGCAGCTTGGACCTTACAACTAATGAAAAACTGTTTTTT.

CDR3 sequence reads: CASSREDRSLQETQYF. Written as DNA, the CDR3 is TGTGCCAGCAGTCGAGAGGACAGGTCCCTTCAAGAGACCCAGTACTTC. The V gene is TRBV2, the J gene TRBJ2-5; 7 nucleotides match TRBD1. The CDR3 extends over 16 amino acids. CDR1 and CDR2 from the germline V gene are SNHLY and FYNNEI. V lost 5 bases, J lost 2 bases, and 11 bases stayed unmatched.

The J gene is TRBJ2-2, the V gene TRBV9; TRBD1 aligns across 7 bases. The germline gives CDR1 SGDLS, CDR2 YYNGEE. Trimming at V came to 0 bases and at J to 8 bases, leaving 1 base not matched to a gene. The CDR3 is 13 amino acids. Here the CDR3 DNA reads TGTGCCAGCAGCGTAGGGGGACAGGGGGAGCTGTTTTTT. It translates to CASSVGGQGELFF.

V and J are TRBV5-4 and TRBJ2-1; TRBD2 agrees at 7 bases. V dropped 2 bases and J dropped 10; count of bases not matched to a gene: 9. Germline CDR1 reads SGHNT; CDR2 reads YYREEE (reference sequence). This CDR3 contains 14 residues. The CDR3 DNA sequence: TGTGCCAGCAGCTTCACCGGACTAGTTGGAGAGCAGTTCTTC. Protein: CASSFTGLVGEQFF.

The chain recombines TRBV5-6 with TRBJ2-4, with D possibly matching TRBD2 (6 bases). The CDR3 contains 14 residues. Germline lookup yields CDR1 SGHDT and CDR2 YYEEEE. V was clipped by 5 bases and J by 2 bases, with 11 bases between them. CDR3 nucleotides: TGTGCCAGCAGAGCCCGGGGGTCCAAAAACATTCAGTACTTC. Translation gives CASRARGSKNIQYF. Based on the CDR3 plus reference TRBV5-6 and TRBJ2-4, the full variable domain is DAGVTQSPTHLIKTRGQQVTLRCSPKSGHDTVSWYQQALGQGPQFIFQYYEEEERQRGNFPDRFSGHQFPNYSSELNVNALLLGDSALYLCASRARGSKNIQYFGAGTRLSVL.

The chain links TRBV7-2 to TRBJ1-2; possibly TRBD1 for D (5 bases). This CDR3 has 13 amino acids. Per the germline V gene, CDR1 is SGHTA and CDR2 is FQGNSA. V was trimmed by 3 bases and J by 4 bases, leaving 9 bases between them. The CDR3 region is CASSLGPTYGYTF. As DNA, the CDR3 is TGTGCCAGCAGCTTGGGACCCACCTATGGCTACACCTTC.

Only a few counts were recorded for this clone. The chain carries TRBV2 and TRBJ1-5, with D perhaps TRBD1 (5 bases). Trimming removed 4 bases at V and 6 bases at J, with 19 bases between. Germline V gene sequence: CDR1 SNHLY, CDR2 FYNNEI. The length of the CDR3 is 16 residues. DNA of the CDR3: TGTGCCAGCAGTGCCTCAGGGATAGCAATCGGTCAGCCCCAGCATTTT. Its protein product is CASSASGIAIGQPQHF.

The rearrangement links TRBV2 to TRBJ2-1, with 7 nucleotides matching TRBD2. Losses at the gene ends were 1 base for V and 9 bases for J; bases not matched to a gene: 9. The CDR3 consists of 15 residues. CDR1 and CDR2 from the germline V gene are SNHLY and FYNNEI. CDR3 in DNA: TGTGCCAGCAGTGAAGGGGGGGAGGGCCGGCGTGAGCAGTTCTTC. This gives the protein CASSEGGEGRREQFF.

The rearrangement links TRBV27 to TRBJ1-6; perhaps TRBD1 as D (5 bases). The CDR3 has 14 residues. The germline V gene encodes CDR1 MNHEY and CDR2 SMNVEV (reference sequence). Trimming removed 4 bases at V and 7 bases at J, with 11 bases between. The CDR3 bases are TGTGCCAGCAGTTCTGGCAGGGAGAATTCACCCCTCCACTTT. As protein: CASSSGRENSPLHF.

V is TRBV28 and J is TRBJ2-7, with D uncertain. This CDR3 comprises 11 residues. Trimming cost V 7 bases and J 3 bases, with 7 bases left between them. Germline V gene data show CDR1 as MDHEN and CDR2 as SYDVKM. The CDR3 DNA is TGTGCCAGCAATGAAGGCTACGAGCAGTACTTC. Its translation: CASNEGYEQYF.

The chain couples TRBV6-5 to TRBJ1-4, with no clear D. V lost 2 bases, J lost 5 bases, and 6 bases lay in between. Germline V gene lookup returns CDR1 MNHEY and CDR2 SVGAGI. This CDR3 is built from 13 residues. The chain's CDR3 is CASSYVGNEKLFF. The CDR3 DNA sequence: TGTGCCAGCAGTTACGTCGGGAATGAAAAACTGTTTTTT.

This rearrangement joins TRBV6-6 to TRBJ2-2; the D is unclear. Germline CDR1 and CDR2: MNHNY and SVGAGI (reference sequence). Trimming removed 5 bases at V and 3 bases at J, with 4 bases between. There are 12 residues in the CDR3. The CDR3 loop reads CASSRDTGELFF. DNA for the CDR3: TGTGCCAGCAGTCGCGACACCGGGGAGCTGTTTTTT.

This chain joins TRBV5-6 and TRBJ2-7; possible D gene TRBD1, 5 bases. This CDR3 region has 14 residues. Germline values: CDR1 SGHDT, CDR2 YYEEEE. Trimming cost V 0 bases and J 0 bases, with 7 bases left between them. The CDR3 is CASSLGTFSYEQYF. The CDR3 DNA reads as TGTGCCAGCAGCTTGGGGACATTCTCCTACGAGCAGTACTTC.

The chain joins TRBV7-2 to TRBJ2-1; 10 bases align to TRBD1. Germline CDR1 is SGHTA and CDR2 is FQGNSA. V shed 8 bases, J shed 7 bases, and the junction held 8 bases outside the gene matches. CDR3 length equals 14 residues. This CDR3 reads CASGPGTGANEQFF. CDR3 coding DNA: TGTGCCAGCGGTCCCGGGACAGGGGCGAATGAGCAGTTCTTC.

This chain uses TRBV4-3 with TRBJ2-1, with D unclear. CDR1 and CDR2 (germline): LGHNA, YSLEER. CDR3 length: 13 amino acids. Trimming took off 0 bases at V and 9 bases at J, with 9 bases between the two ends. Here the CDR3 reads CASSQETWGEQFF. As DNA, the CDR3 is TGCGCCAGCAGCCAAGAAACCTGGGGTGAGCAGTTCTTC.

The chain links TRBV5-4 to TRBJ2-4; TRBD2 matches 12 bases. CDR1 is SGHNT and CDR2 is YYREEE in the germline V gene (reference sequence). Trimming at V came to 4 bases and at J to 0 bases, leaving 14 bases not matched to a gene. This CDR3 has 20 residues. The CDR3 spells CASSGPSGRAIGEAKNIQYF. CDR3 in DNA: TGTGCCAGCAGCGGCCCTAGCGGGAGGGCCATCGGGGAAGCCAAAAACATTCAGTACTTC.

The chain carries TRBV28 and TRBJ1-4, with D perhaps matching TRBD1 (5 bases). CDR1 and CDR2 (germline): MDHEN, SYDVKM. Trimming took off 3 bases at V and 6 bases at J, with 5 bases between the two ends. This CDR3 has 12 residues. CDR3 residues: CASSFRDEKLFF. In DNA, the CDR3 is TGTGCCAGCAGTTTCAGGGATGAAAAACTGTTTTTT.